The 26 T cell receptor beta chains listed next were all sequenced from one sample in a study of blood T cells in healthy people across ages. A sample-barcoded 5' primer and a J-beta primer mix were used in a second PCR of roughly 7 to 11 cycles. TCRdb re-called the 5' RACE reads through MiXCR, storing one row per CDR3 protein. Among roughly 800,000 distinct CDR3 sequences listed, roughly 64% were seen once. The sample comprised blood. Receptors were obtained from a man aged 25-45 years in good health.

The chain recombines TRBV12-3 or TRBV12-4 with TRBJ1-2; 9 bases line up with TRBD1. Trimming at V came to 7 bases and at J to 7 bases, leaving 7 bases not matched to a gene. The CDR3 consists of 13 residues. CDR3 in DNA: TGTGCCAGCAACGGGGACAGGGTGGGTGGCTACACCTTC. Its translation is CASNGDRVGGYTF.

This CDR3 is CSVEPGSDTEAFF. CDR3 nucleotides: TGCAGCGTTGAACCCGGGTCGGACACTGAAGCTTTCTTT. This chain joins TRBV29-1 and TRBJ1-1; D remains ambiguous. Germline-derived CDR1 and CDR2 are SQVTM and ANQGSEA. Trimming took 2 bases from V and 3 from J, leaving 10 bases between them. CDR3 length: 13 amino acids.

The V gene is TRBV4-2, the J gene TRBJ1-2; 7 nucleotides line up with TRBD1. CDR3 length: 14 amino acids. The germline CDR1 and CDR2 sequences are LGHNA and YNFKEQ. V was pared by 3 bases and J by 3 bases, with 4 bases of the junction left unmatched. CDR3 nucleotides: TGTGCCAGCAGCCATGGAACAGGGGACTATGGCTACACCTTC. It specifies CASSHGTGDYGYTF.

On this clonotype itself: The germline gene is not matched at one end of the junction; a read error may be the cause. This rearrangement joins TRBV30 to TRBJ1-2; possible D gene TRBD1, 5 bases. The V gene's germline CDR1 is GTSNPN and CDR2 SVGIG (reference sequence). The CDR3 runs to 12 residues. This chain's CDR3 is CAGSRDLTGYTF. CDR3 DNA: TGTGCCGGGAGCCGGGACCTTACGGGCTACACCTTC.

The gene calls are TRBV27 and TRBJ2-1; the D gene is possibly TRBD2 (6 bases). V lost 2 bases and J 9 bases, leaving 17 bases between the germline ends. The CDR3 length is 15 residues. Germline values: CDR1 MNHEY, CDR2 SMNVEV (reference sequence). The CDR3: CASSLNPTISGEQFF. The CDR3 nucleotides read TGTGCCAGCAGTTTAAATCCCACTATTAGCGGTGAGCAGTTCTTC.

The chain employs TRBV29-1 and TRBJ2-3; D not certain. The CDR3 sequence is 14 residues long. Germline CDR1 is SQVTM and CDR2 is ANQGSEA. In DNA form, the CDR3 reads TGCAGTGAGTCCTTGGGGATTGGCACAGATACGCAGTATTTT. Amino acids: CSESLGIGTDTQYF.

The V call is TRBV3-1, the J call TRBJ2-7; weak D call: TRBD2 (6 bases). The CDR3 length is 14 residues. V was cut by 5 bases and J by 2 bases, with 13 bases left in between. Germline CDR1 reads LGHDT; CDR2 reads YNNKEL (reference sequence). CDR3 sequence: CASSVAPGAYEQYF. In DNA, the CDR3 is TGTGCCAGCAGCGTGGCTCCGGGGGCCTACGAGCAGTACTTC.

The V gene is TRBV20-1, the J gene TRBJ2-4; the D gene is possibly TRBD2 (6 bases). The J call is doubtful: the DNA matches TRBJ2-5 better. The CDR3 has 12 amino acids. CDR1 and CDR2 from the germline V gene are DFQATT and SNEGSKA (reference sequence). This CDR3 reads CSAEGLRETQYF. CDR3 in DNA: TGCAGTGCGGAGGGCCTCCGAGAGACCCAGTACTTC.

The rearrangement uses TRBV30 and TRBJ2-7; 7 positions agree with TRBD1. V dropped 5 bases and J dropped 3; count of bases not matched to a gene: 7. CDR3 length equals 13 residues. The germline CDR1 and CDR2 sequences are GTSNPN and SVGIG (reference sequence). CDR3 residues: CAWDRDFGYEQYF. CDR3 nucleotides: TGTGCCTGGGACAGGGATTTTGGCTACGAGCAGTACTTC.

This clonotype was seen a few times. The rearrangement joins TRBV10-3 to TRBJ2-1; 8 bases are shared with TRBD1. The CDR3 length is 15 residues. In germline, CDR1 is ENHRY, CDR2 SYGVKD. V was pared by 3 bases and J by 8 bases, with 9 bases of the junction left unmatched. CDR3 sequence (DNA): TGTGCCATCAGTGATTCTTATGACAGGGGACATGAGCAGTTCTTC. Amino acid sequence: CAISDSYDRGHEQFF.

The CDR3 spells CAVRDSLTGELFF. CDR3 in DNA: TGTGCCGTTCGGGACAGCCTCACCGGGGAGCTGTTTTTT. The chain employs TRBV3-1 and TRBJ2-2; 7 nucleotides agree with TRBD1. The J segment lost 4 bases and the V segment lost 11 bases, leaving 7 bases of the junction unmatched. There are 13 residues in the CDR3. CDR1 LGHDT and CDR2 YNNKEL come from the germline V gene (reference sequence).

This clonotype was recorded a few times. This chain joins TRBV6-5 and TRBJ1-2; D uncertain. Germline lookup yields CDR1 MNHEY and CDR2 SVGAGI. Deletions cut 6 bases from V and 8 bases from J, with 16 bases between. CDR3 length: 13 amino acids. The CDR3 DNA follows: TGTGCCAGCAGAAGGACCCCATCCGGGGGCTACACCTTC. Encoded protein: CASRRTPSGGYTF.

The genes are TRBV21-1 and TRBJ1-2; the table assigns TRBD1, which was not confirmed against the DNA. TRBV21-1 is noted as a pseudogene. The CDR3 covers 14 residues. This CDR3 is CASSNLRGWGGYTF. CDR3 sequence (DNA): TGTGCCAGCAGCAATCTACGGGGGTGGGGTGGCTACACCTTC.

The genes are TRBV29-1 and TRBJ2-1, with D possibly being TRBD1 or TRBD2 (5 bases each). This CDR3 has 12 residues. The germline V gene has CDR1 SQVTM and CDR2 ANQGSEA. V lost 7 bases to trimming and J lost 3 bases, with 10 bases between them. DNA for the CDR3: TGCAGCGGGGGCGGGCGCTACAATGAGCAGTTCTTC. Translated: CSGGGRYNEQFF.

The V and J genes are TRBV20-1 and TRBJ2-1; 13 bases are shared with TRBD2. The CDR3 is 15 residues long. Trimming took 0 bases from V and 11 from J; bases not matched to a gene: 7. Germline CDR1 is DFQATT and CDR2 is SNEGSKA (reference sequence). The CDR3 here is CSARETSGGTRKQFF. Here the CDR3 DNA reads TGCAGTGCTAGAGAGACTAGCGGGGGGACTAGAAAGCAGTTCTTC.

V gene TRBV30 combines with J gene TRBJ2-7, with unresolved D. Germline V gene data show CDR1 as GTSNPN and CDR2 as SVGIG (reference sequence). This CDR3 is 11 amino acids long. The germline V and J ends were trimmed by 2 bases and 3 bases, with 5 bases remaining between them. This chain's CDR3 is CAWSFGYEQYF. As DNA, the CDR3 is TGTGCCTGGAGTTTCGGCTACGAGCAGTACTTC.

This sequence joins TRBV5-5 and TRBJ1-2; 8 nucleotides match TRBD1. CDR1 and CDR2 (germline): SGHKS, YYEKEE (reference sequence). This CDR3 is 13 amino acids long. V trimming: 5 bases; J trimming: 8 bases; junction bases outside the gene matches: 8. CDR3 coding DNA: TGTGCCAGCAGACAACAGGGGGGTCGCGGCTACACCTTC. Translating gives CASRQQGGRGYTF.

This chain links TRBV28 with TRBJ2-7, with 8 bases lining up with TRBD2. The CDR3 has 14 amino acids. The junction had 6 bases not matched to a gene; V was cut back by 6 bases and J by 2 bases. Germline assignment: CDR1 MDHEN and CDR2 SYDVKM. The chain's CDR3 is CASSQAGDPYEQYF. The CDR3 region has the DNA TGTGCCAGCAGCCAAGCGGGAGATCCCTACGAGCAGTACTTC.

V gene TRBV4-3 combines with J gene TRBJ1-2, with 12 nucleotides matching TRBD1. Germline V gene lookup returns CDR1 LGHNA and CDR2 YSLEER. The trim removed 6 bases at V and 6 bases at J, leaving 11 bases unmatched. This CDR3 region has 16 residues. Here the CDR3 DNA reads TGCGCCAGCAGATTTGCCGGGACAGGGGGCATCAATGGCTACACCTTC. It is translated as CASRFAGTGGINGYTF.

This clonotype occurred once. The rearrangement uses TRBV3-1 and TRBJ1-2; TRBD1 might be the D (6 bases). Looked up from germline, CDR1 is LGHDT and CDR2 is YNNKEL (reference sequence). Trimming left V 2 bases short and J 4 bases short, with 14 bases between. The CDR3 totals 15 residues. CDR3 DNA: TGTGCCAGCAGCCAATCCTCGGGGGCGTTCTATGGCTACACCTTC. Its protein product is CASSQSSGAFYGYTF.

This clonotype came up a few times. The J gene is TRBJ2-7, the V gene TRBV29-1, with 8 bases identical to TRBD1. J lost 7 bases, V lost 7 bases, and 9 bases had no gene match. The germline V gene has CDR1 SQVTM and CDR2 ANQGSEA. The CDR3 has 12 residues. In nucleotides, the CDR3 is TGCAGCGCTGGACAGGGATCTCGGGAGCAGTACTTC. This codes for CSAGQGSREQYF.

This clonotype was detected a few times. J is TRBJ2-5 and V is TRBV20-1; 9 bases map to TRBD1. Trimming took 6 bases from V and 5 from J; bases not matched to a gene: 10. The CDR3 sequence is 14 residues long. Germline V gene lookup returns CDR1 DFQATT and CDR2 SNEGSKA (reference sequence). The DNA of the CDR3 is TGCAGTGCCAGGGACAGGGTGGTAGATGAGACCCAGTACTTC. This gives the protein CSARDRVVDETQYF.

This clonotype occurred a few times. V is TRBV20-1 and J is TRBJ1-2, with D unclear. Looked up from germline, CDR1 is DFQATT and CDR2 is SNEGSKA (reference sequence). This CDR3 is 12 amino acids long. Between the trimmed V and J ends, which lost 5 bases and 1 base, there was a span of 8 bases. The CDR3 reads CSAATINYGYTF. CDR3 DNA sequence: TGCAGTGCTGCCACTATTAACTATGGCTACACCTTC.

The chain carries TRBV10-3 and TRBJ2-7, with a weak D call TRBD1 (6 bases). The assigned J gene may be wrong: the sequence end matches TRBJ2-5 better. The V gene's germline CDR1 is ENHRY and CDR2 SYGVKD. The CDR3 spans 14 residues. The CDR3 DNA reads TGTGCCATCAGTGATATCGGTCAGGGGGAGACCCAGTACTTC. Protein product: CAISDIGQGETQYF.

This clonotype occurred once. One end of the junction is discordant with germline, which a read error may explain. The V and J genes are TRBV7-2 and TRBJ2-5, with 8 bases lining up with TRBD2. CDR3 length: 15 amino acids. Germline V gives CDR1 SGHTA, CDR2 FQGNSA. In DNA, the CDR3 is TGTGCCAGCGGCTTAGTGAGCGGGAGCCAAGAGACCCAGTACTTC. As protein: CASGLVSGSQETQYF. Looking up the rest from reference TRBV7-2 and TRBJ2-5 gives the full variable domain: GAGVSQSPSNKVTEKGKDVELRCDPISGHTALYWYRQSLGQGLEFLIYFQGNSAPDKSGLPSDRFSAERTGGSVSTLTIQRTQQEDSAVYLCASGLVSGSQETQYFGPGTRLLVL.

The chain is built from TRBV18 and TRBJ2-7, with 8 nucleotides matching TRBD2. Germline CDR1 KGHSH, CDR2 LQKENI. The V and J ends lost 3 bases and 5 bases, in that order; junction bases with no gene match: 9. This CDR3 contains 15 residues. The DNA of the CDR3 is TGTGCCAGCTCACCCCCGGGAGGGGGTGGAAACGAGCAGTACTTC. Translation: CASSPPGGGGNEQYF.